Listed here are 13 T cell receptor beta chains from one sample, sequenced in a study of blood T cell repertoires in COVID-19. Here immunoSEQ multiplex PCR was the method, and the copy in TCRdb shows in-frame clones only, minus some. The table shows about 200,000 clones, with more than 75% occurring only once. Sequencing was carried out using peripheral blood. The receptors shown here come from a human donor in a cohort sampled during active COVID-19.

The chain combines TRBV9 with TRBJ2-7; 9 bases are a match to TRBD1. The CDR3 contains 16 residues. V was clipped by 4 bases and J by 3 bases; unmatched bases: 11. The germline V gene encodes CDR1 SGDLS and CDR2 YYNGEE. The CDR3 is CASSLKQGQGLYEQYF. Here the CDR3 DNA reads TGTGCCAGCAGCTTAAAGCAGGGACAGGGACTCTACGAGCAGTACTTC.

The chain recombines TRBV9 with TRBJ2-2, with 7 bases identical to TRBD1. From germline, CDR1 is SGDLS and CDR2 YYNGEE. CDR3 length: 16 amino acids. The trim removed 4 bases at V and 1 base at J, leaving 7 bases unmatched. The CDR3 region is CASSYSGTVNTGELFF. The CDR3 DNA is TGTGCCAGCAGCTACTCCGGGACAGTGAACACCGGGGAGCTGTTTTTT. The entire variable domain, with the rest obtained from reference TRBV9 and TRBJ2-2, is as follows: DSGVTQTPKHLITATGQRVTLRCSPRSGDLSVYWYQQSLDQGLQFLIQYYNGEERAKGNILERFSAQQFPDLHSELNLSSLELGDSALYFCASSYSGTVNTGELFFGEGSRLTVL.

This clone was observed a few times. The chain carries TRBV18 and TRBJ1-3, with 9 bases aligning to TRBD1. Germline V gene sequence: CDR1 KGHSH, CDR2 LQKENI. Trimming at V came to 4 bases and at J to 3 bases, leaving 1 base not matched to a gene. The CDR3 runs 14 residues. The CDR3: CASSRQGDGNTIYF. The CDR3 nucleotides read TGTGCCAGCTCACGACAGGGGGATGGAAACACCATATATTTT. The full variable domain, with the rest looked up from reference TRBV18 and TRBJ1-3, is NAGVMQNPRHLVRRRGQEARLRCSPMKGHSHVYWYRQLPEEGLKFMVYLQKENIIDESGMPKERFSAEFPKEGPSILRIQQVVRGDSAAYFCASSRQGDGNTIYFGEGSWLTVV.

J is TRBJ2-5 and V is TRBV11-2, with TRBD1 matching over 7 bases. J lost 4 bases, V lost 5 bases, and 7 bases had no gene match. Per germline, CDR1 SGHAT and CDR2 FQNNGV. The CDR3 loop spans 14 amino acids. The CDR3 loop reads CASSVGGTAETQYF. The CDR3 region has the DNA TGTGCCAGCAGCGTGGGTGGGACAGCAGAGACCCAGTACTTC.

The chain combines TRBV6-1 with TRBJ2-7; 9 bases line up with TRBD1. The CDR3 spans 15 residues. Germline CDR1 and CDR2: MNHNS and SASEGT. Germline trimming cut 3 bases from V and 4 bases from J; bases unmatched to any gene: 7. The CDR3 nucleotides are TGTGCCAGCAGTGAGAGGGACAGGGTGCCTTACGAGCAGTACTTC. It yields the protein CASSERDRVPYEQYF.

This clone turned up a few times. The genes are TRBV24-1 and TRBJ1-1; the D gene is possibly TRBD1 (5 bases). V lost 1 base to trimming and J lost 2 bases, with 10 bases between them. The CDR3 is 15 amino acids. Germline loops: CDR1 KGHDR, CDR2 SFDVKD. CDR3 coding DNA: TGTGCCACCAGTGATTTCCAGGGAAGAAACACTGAAGCTTTCTTT. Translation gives CATSDFQGRNTEAFF.

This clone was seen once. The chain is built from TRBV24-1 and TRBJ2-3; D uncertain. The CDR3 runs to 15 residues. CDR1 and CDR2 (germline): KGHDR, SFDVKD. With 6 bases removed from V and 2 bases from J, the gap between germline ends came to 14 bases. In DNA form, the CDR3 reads TGTGCCACCAGTCCTGAGACATTTACCACAGATACGCAGTATTTT. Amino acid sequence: CATSPETFTTDTQYF.

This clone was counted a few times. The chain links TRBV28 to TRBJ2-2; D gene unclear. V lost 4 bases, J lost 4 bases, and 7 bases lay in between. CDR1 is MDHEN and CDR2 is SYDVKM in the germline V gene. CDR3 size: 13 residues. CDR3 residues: CASSSFSTGELFF. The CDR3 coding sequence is TGTGCCAGCAGTTCCTTCTCCACCGGGGAGCTGTTTTTT.

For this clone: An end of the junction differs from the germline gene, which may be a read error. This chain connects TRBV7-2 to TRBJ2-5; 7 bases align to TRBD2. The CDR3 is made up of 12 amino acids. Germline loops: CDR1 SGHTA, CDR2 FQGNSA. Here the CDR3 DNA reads TGTGCCAGCAGCTTAGAAGTGGGACTACAGGACTTC. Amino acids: CASSLEVGLQDF. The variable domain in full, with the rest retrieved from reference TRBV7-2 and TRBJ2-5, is GAGVSQSPSNKVTEKGKDVELRCDPISGHTALYWYRQSLGQGLEFLIYFQGNSAPDKSGLPSDRFSAERTGGSVSTLTIQRTQQEDSAVYLCASSLEVGLQDFGPGTRLLVL.

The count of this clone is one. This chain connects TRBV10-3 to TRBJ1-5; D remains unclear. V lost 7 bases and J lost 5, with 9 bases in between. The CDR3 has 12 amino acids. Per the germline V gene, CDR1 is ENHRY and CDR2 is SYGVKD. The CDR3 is CAIKSPDQPQHF. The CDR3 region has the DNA TGTGCCATCAAGAGCCCCGATCAGCCCCAGCATTTT.

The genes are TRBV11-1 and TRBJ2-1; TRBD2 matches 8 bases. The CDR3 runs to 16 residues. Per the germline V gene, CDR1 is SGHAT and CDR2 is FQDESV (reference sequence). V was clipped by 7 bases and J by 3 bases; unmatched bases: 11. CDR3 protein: CASTSGQREHYNEQFF. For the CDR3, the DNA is TGTGCCAGCACCTCGGGCCAGCGGGAGCACTACAATGAGCAGTTCTTC.

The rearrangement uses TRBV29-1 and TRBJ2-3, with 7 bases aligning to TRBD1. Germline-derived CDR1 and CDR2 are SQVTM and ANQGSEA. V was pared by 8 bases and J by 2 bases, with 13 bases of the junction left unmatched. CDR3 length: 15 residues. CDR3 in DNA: TGCAGCACGTCTACCGGGACAGCTGTCACAGATACGCAGTATTTT. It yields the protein CSTSTGTAVTDTQYF.

The CDR3 region is CSASKPGQVNYEQYF. For the CDR3, the DNA is TGCAGTGCTAGTAAGCCGGGACAGGTTAACTACGAGCAGTACTTC. The chain links TRBV20-1 to TRBJ2-7; 8 bases line up with TRBD1. V lost 3 bases to trimming and J lost 3 bases; unmatched junction nucleotides: 10. The germline CDR1 and CDR2 sequences are DFQATT and SNEGSKA (reference sequence). This CDR3 comprises 15 residues.